Listed here are 26 T cell receptor beta chains from one sample, sequenced in a study of PD-1 blockade in classical Hodgkin lymphoma. Produced via immunoSEQ multiplex PCR; TCRdb's table is partial and in-frame only. This sample has 55,000 to 75,000 clones, with just over 90% found just once. Every patient had relapsed following autologous stem cell transplantation, and cohorts differed in brentuximab vedotin exposure. The sample in question was peripheral blood mononuclear cells (PBMCs), obtained at baseline. The receptors were sampled from a human donor with classical Hodgkin lymphoma.

The V and J genes are TRBV6-6 and TRBJ2-2; 7 bases are a match to TRBD1. The V segment lost 5 bases and the J segment 4 bases; nucleotides outside the gene matches: 4. Per germline, CDR1 MNHNY and CDR2 SVGAGI (reference sequence). The CDR3 covers 14 residues. CDR3 residues: CASSPRQGTGELFF. In nucleotides, the CDR3 is TGTGCCAGCAGTCCCCGACAGGGCACCGGGGAGCTGTTTTTT.

V and J are TRBV27 and TRBJ2-7; 7 bases match TRBD2. With 9 bases clipped from V and 2 bases from J, the junction kept 1 base outside the gene matches. This CDR3 comprises 11 residues. The germline gives CDR1 MNHEY, CDR2 SMNVEV (reference sequence). The CDR3: CASRGAYEQYF. The CDR3 DNA sequence: TGTGCCAGTCGGGGGGCCTACGAGCAGTACTTC.

J is TRBJ1-1 and V is TRBV2, with 7 bases matching TRBD1. The germline CDR1 and CDR2 sequences are SNHLY and FYNNEI. J lost 3 bases, V lost 5 bases, and 9 bases had no gene match. CDR3 length: 15 residues. The CDR3 spells CASSRQGGEDTEAFF. As DNA, the CDR3 is TGTGCCAGCAGTAGGCAGGGGGGTGAAGACACTGAAGCTTTCTTT.

CDR3 nucleotide sequence: TGTGCCAGCAGCTGGGCTAGCGGGATGTCAGATACGCAGTATTTT. Residues: CASSWASGMSDTQYF. The J gene is TRBJ2-3, the V gene TRBV11-2; 9 bases line up with TRBD2. The V gene end was trimmed by 4 bases and the J gene end by 4 bases; junction bases not matched to a gene: 6. The CDR3 is 15 residues long. From germline, CDR1 is SGHAT and CDR2 FQNNGV.

In its sample, this clone was seen once. The chain's CDR3 is CASSLDQQETQYF. In DNA, the CDR3 is TGCGCCAGCAGCTTGGATCAGCAAGAGACCCAGTACTTC. The V and J genes are TRBV5-1 and TRBJ2-5; no clear D gene. CDR1 and CDR2 from the germline V gene are SGHRS and YFSETQ. V was clipped by 0 bases and J by 2 bases, with 5 bases between them. The CDR3 is 13 residues long. Full variable domain (missing parts from reference TRBV5-1 and TRBJ2-5): KAGVTQTPRYLIKTRGQQVTLSCSPISGHRSVSWYQQTPGQGLQFLFEYFSETQRNKGNFPGRFSGRQFSNSRSEMNVSTLELGDSALYLCASSLDQQETQYFGPGTRLLVL.

For the CDR3, the DNA is TGTGCCAGCAGGCTTACCGGGGTAGAAGCTTTCTTT. This encodes CASRLTGVEAFF. This chain links TRBV7-9 with TRBJ1-1, with D hard to call. With 6 bases removed from V and 8 bases from J, the gap between germline ends came to 13 bases. The CDR3 is 12 residues long. CDR1 SEHNR and CDR2 FQNEAQ come from the germline V gene (reference sequence).

V usage is TRBV7-9 and J usage is TRBJ1-5; D call uncertain. The germline gives CDR1 SEHNR, CDR2 FQNEAQ (reference sequence). The CDR3 length is 16 residues. Trimming pared 1 base from V and 2 bases from J, leaving 12 bases between. For the CDR3, the DNA is TGTGCCAGCAGCTTAGACAGTGCATTTGGCAATCAGCCCCAGCATTTT. Translation: CASSLDSAFGNQPQHF.

This rearrangement joins TRBV18 to TRBJ2-7; tentative D call: TRBD2 (6 bases). The CDR3 consists of 13 residues. Germline CDR1 is KGHSH and CDR2 is LQKENI. The germline V and J ends were trimmed by 3 bases and 1 base, with 7 bases remaining between them. Here the CDR3 DNA reads TGTGCCAGCTCACCGGCGGGGTCCTACGAGCAGTACTTC. Translating it yields CASSPAGSYEQYF.

The chain employs TRBV18 and TRBJ2-2; D gene ambiguous. Germline values: CDR1 KGHSH, CDR2 LQKENI. There are 15 residues in the CDR3. Trimming cost V 5 bases and J 3 bases, with 13 bases left between them. CDR3 loop: CASSFPISDTGELFF. The CDR3 nucleotides read TGTGCCAGCTCATTTCCGATCTCGGACACCGGGGAGCTGTTTTTT.

This clone appeared a single time. The rearrangement joins TRBV2 to TRBJ2-7, with a tentative D call TRBD2 (5 bases). Deletions cut 0 bases from V and 4 bases from J, with 19 bases between. Per the germline V gene, CDR1 is SNHLY and CDR2 is FYNNEI. The CDR3 runs to 17 residues. Here the CDR3 DNA reads TGTGCCAGCAGTGAAGCGGGCTTCCGGGAAGCAAGGTACGAGCAGTACTTC. This sequence encodes CASSEAGFREARYEQYF.

The chain's CDR3 is CASSLGASGDLYEQYF. For the CDR3, the DNA is TGCGCCAGCAGCTTGGGGGCTAGCGGGGACCTCTACGAGCAGTACTTC. V usage is TRBV5-1 and J usage is TRBJ2-7; 9 positions agree with TRBD2. Germline-derived CDR1 and CDR2 are SGHRS and YFSETQ. The V and J ends lost 0 bases and 3 bases, in that order; junction bases with no gene match: 7. CDR3 size: 16 residues.

This clone was recorded once. V and J are TRBV4-2 and TRBJ2-3, with 16 bases fitting TRBD2. Losses at the gene ends were 0 bases for V and 0 bases for J; bases not matched to a gene: 3. Germline CDR1 and CDR2: LGHNA and YNFKEQ. This CDR3 has 19 residues. CDR3 region: CASSQDGTSGGGSTDTQYF. The CDR3 region has the DNA TGTGCCAGCAGCCAAGATGGGACTAGCGGGGGGGGTAGCACAGATACGCAGTATTTT.

The chain combines TRBV5-4 with TRBJ1-1, with TRBD1 as a possible D gene (5 bases). The V end was cut by 3 bases, the J end by 2 bases, with 11 bases between. The CDR3 consists of 14 residues. Germline CDR1 is SGHNT and CDR2 is YYREEE (reference sequence). The CDR3 is CASSSQGHNTEAFF. The CDR3 nucleotides read TGTGCCAGCAGCTCTCAGGGTCATAACACTGAAGCTTTCTTT.

This chain uses TRBV18 with TRBJ1-6; D remains unclear. V dropped 3 bases and J dropped 8 bases, with 8 bases sitting between them. This CDR3 comprises 13 residues. In germline, CDR1 is KGHSH, CDR2 LQKENI. DNA of the CDR3: TGTGCCAGCTCACCGGGTCCCGATTCACCCCTCCACTTT. Its translation: CASSPGPDSPLHF.

The CDR3 spells CASSLVGLAGGPGEQFF. Written as DNA, the CDR3 is TGTGCCAGCAGTTTAGTGGGACTAGCGGGAGGGCCAGGGGAGCAGTTCTTC. The gene calls are TRBV27 and TRBJ2-1; 16 nucleotides agree with TRBD2. Germline assignment: CDR1 MNHEY and CDR2 SMNVEV (reference sequence). The V gene end was trimmed by 2 bases and the J gene end by 10 bases; junction bases not matched to a gene: 8. This CDR3 region has 17 residues.

The chain employs TRBV28 and TRBJ2-3; maybe TRBD1 (6 bases). V was cut by 5 bases and J by 2 bases, with 17 bases left in between. The CDR3 extends over 16 amino acids. The germline V gene encodes CDR1 MDHEN and CDR2 SYDVKM. This chain's CDR3 is CASSAHREGYTDTQYF. In nucleotides, the CDR3 is TGTGCCAGCAGTGCACACAGGGAAGGGTACACAGATACGCAGTATTTT.

The rearrangement links TRBV29-1 to TRBJ1-5, with TRBD1 matching over 10 bases. The J segment lost 3 bases and the V segment lost 6 bases, leaving 8 bases of the junction unmatched. The germline CDR1 and CDR2 sequences are SQVTM and ANQGSEA. The CDR3 consists of 15 residues. This CDR3 is CSVAGTGEINQPQHF. CDR3 nucleotides: TGCAGCGTCGCAGGGACAGGGGAAATCAATCAGCCCCAGCATTTT.

The chain combines TRBV28 with TRBJ1-2; D is ambiguous. CDR3 size: 13 residues. Trimming removed 3 bases from V and 0 bases from J, with 5 bases in between. Germline loops: CDR1 MDHEN, CDR2 SYDVKM. The CDR3, as DNA: TGTGCCAGCAGTTTTGTGGCTAACTATGGCTACACCTTC. Amino acid sequence: CASSFVANYGYTF.

V gene TRBV19 combines with J gene TRBJ1-4, with 8 bases identical to TRBD1. With 4 bases clipped from V and 4 bases from J, the junction kept 14 bases outside the gene matches. CDR3 length: 18 residues. Germline CDR1 reads LNHDA; CDR2 reads SQIVND (reference sequence). CDR3 amino acids: CASSNGQGVSGGNEKLFF. The DNA for the CDR3 is TGTGCCAGTAGTAATGGACAGGGAGTGTCGGGCGGTAATGAAAAACTGTTTTTT.

The gene calls are TRBV11-2 and TRBJ2-1; no definite D call. CDR3 length: 15 residues. Germline V lookup: CDR1 SGHAT, CDR2 FQNNGV. V shed 1 base and J shed 5 bases, with 12 bases lying between them. In nucleotides, the CDR3 is TGTGCCAGCAGCTTAGGGGTTAGCAATAACAATGAGCAGTTCTTC. As protein: CASSLGVSNNNEQFF.

The rearrangement links TRBV14 to TRBJ2-7; a weak D match, TRBD1 (6 bases). Trimming removed 0 bases at V and 7 bases at J, with 19 bases between. In germline, CDR1 is SGHDN, CDR2 FVKESK. This CDR3 region has 16 residues. The DNA for the CDR3 is TGTGCCAGCAGCCAAGATGCAGGCGCCCAGAGGGGGGAGCAGTACTTC. This codes for CASSQDAGAQRGEQYF.

The chain is built from TRBV18 and TRBJ1-1, with unresolved D. Trimming stripped 2 bases from V and 5 bases from J, with 3 bases between. CDR1 is KGHSH, CDR2 LQKENI, per germline. The CDR3 loop spans 11 amino acids. The CDR3 coding sequence is TGTGCCAGCTCACCAGGAACTGAAGCTTTCTTT. It specifies CASSPGTEAFF.

V gene TRBV18 combines with J gene TRBJ2-2; D is unclear. The CDR3 spans 16 residues. CDR1 KGHSH and CDR2 LQKENI come from the germline V gene. The V and J ends lost 3 bases and 6 bases respectively, with 17 bases between them. The CDR3: CASSPRPLNGAGELFF. CDR3 nucleotides: TGTGCCAGCTCACCTCGGCCGCTGAATGGCGCCGGGGAGCTGTTTTTT.

The V call is TRBV27, the J call TRBJ2-5; 7 bases line up with TRBD1. Trimming removed 0 bases from V and 5 bases from J; junction bases left unmatched: 12. The CDR3 length is 17 residues. Germline V gene sequence: CDR1 MNHEY, CDR2 SMNVEV (reference sequence). CDR3 coding DNA: TGTGCCAGCAGTTTATCCCCGACAGGGATTCAAGAGGAGACCCAGTACTTC. This translates into CASSLSPTGIQEETQYF.

The V call is TRBV29-1, the J call TRBJ1-2; D is unresolved. Deletions cut 8 bases from V and 2 bases from J, with 9 bases between. The CDR3 runs to 11 residues. Per germline, CDR1 SQVTM and CDR2 ANQGSEA. CDR3 residues: CSCRTNYGYTF. CDR3 nucleotides: TGCAGCTGTAGGACCAACTATGGCTACACCTTC.

The rearrangement joins TRBV13 to TRBJ1-6; TRBD1 aligns across 7 bases. Trimming took 4 bases from V and 11 from J; bases not matched to a gene: 11. The CDR3 sequence is 15 residues long. CDR1 PRHDT and CDR2 FYEKMQ come from the germline V gene (reference sequence). The CDR3: CASSSSGTATTPLHF. DNA of the CDR3: TGTGCCAGCAGCTCATCCGGGACAGCTACTACACCCCTCCACTTT.